The rows below give T cell receptor beta chains drawn from one sample of a study of CD4 and CD8 cells across lung adenocarcinoma regions. TCRdb analysed the PCR reads with MiXCR anew, one entry per CDR3 protein. The sample lists over 10,000 distinct CDR3 sequences, around 50% occurring once. Sequencing was performed on CD8+ T cells from the center of a lung tumor. Source of these receptors: a female donor with lung adenocarcinoma. The CD4 and CD8 labels of this study may be unreliable. CDR3s include the opening cysteine and the closing phenylalanine or tryptophan.

>TRBJ2-5|TRBV27
CASSDPSRAHGQYF
>TRBJ1-6|TRBV11-3
CASSLDQGSPPHF
>TRBJ1-1|TRBV6-1
CASSELGDTEAFF
>TRBJ2-1|TRBV11-2
CASSLDRGGYEQFF
>TRBJ2-3|TRBV12-3/TRBV12-4
CASSFSGGTDTQYF
>TRBJ1-4|TRBV7-6
CASSLLGSREVHNEKLFF
>TRBJ2-5|TRBV20-1
CSATRTEETQYF
>TRBJ2-3|TRBV6-1
CASSARGQPAKDMQYF
>TRBJ1-2|TRBV6-5
CASSYSGGGSYGYTF
>TRBJ2-7|TRBV6-1
CASSIWGGYEQYF
>.|TRBV6-1
CGSSVGAGATDTQYF
>.|TRBV27
CASSFQGDVEQYF
>TRBJ2-5|TRBV4-1
CASSHQTGFGETQYF
>TRBJ2-1|TRBV6-5
CASSSRTSGRENEQFF
>TRBJ2-7|TRBV6-1
CASKLRTGGAYEQYF
>TRBJ1-1|TRBV6-5
CASSLTGGGNTEAFF
>TRBJ2-3|TRBV10-2
CASSDGRGGQRTDTQYF
>TRBJ2-7|TRBV6-1
CASSGRRNTYEQYF
>.|TRBV27
CASSLRGAYEQYF